One and the same sample provided the 13 T cell receptor beta chains below, sequenced in a study of CD8 T cells in ankylosing spondylitis. MiXCR was run by TCRdb on the 5' RACE reads, yielding one entry per CDR3 protein. This sample carries 250,000 to 300,000 distinct CDR3 sequences, 20% of them seen once, and the ten largest clones take roughly 8.3%. Input material: blood, either unsorted or a sorted T cell fraction (not recorded which). Source of these receptors: a male donor with ankylosing spondylitis or in good health (not recorded which).

This chain uses TRBV6-1 with TRBJ2-2, with 12 bases lining up with TRBD2. Germline V gene data show CDR1 as MNHNS and CDR2 as SASEGT. The CDR3 is made up of 13 amino acids. V dropped 8 bases and J dropped 10; count of bases not matched to a gene: 5. This chain's CDR3 is CASELAGGKELFF. In DNA, the CDR3 is TGTGCCAGCGAACTAGCGGGGGGTAAGGAGCTGTTTTTT.

The gene calls are TRBV24-1 and TRBJ2-3, with D perhaps matching TRBD1 (6 bases). The ends were cut back, 6 bases at V and 2 bases at J, with 14 bases in the middle. Germline V gene sequence: CDR1 KGHDR, CDR2 SFDVKD. The length of the CDR3 is 15 residues. The CDR3 region is CATSPGQRSTDTQYF. The CDR3, as DNA: TGTGCCACCAGTCCAGGACAGCGGTCCACAGATACGCAGTATTTT.

The CDR3 nucleotides are TGCGCCAGCAGAACTAGCGGGAGCCAAGAGACCCAGTACTTC. Translated, it gives CASRTSGSQETQYF. The chain is built from TRBV5-1 and TRBJ2-5; the match to TRBD2 covers 11 bases. CDR3 length: 14 residues. The ends lost 5 bases at V and 1 base at J; junction bases unmatched: 1. Germline V CDR1 and CDR2: SGHRS, YFSETQ.

The chain employs TRBV28 and TRBJ2-1; 9 nucleotides align to TRBD2. CDR1 and CDR2 from the germline V gene are MDHEN and SYDVKM. V was clipped by 6 bases and J by 10 bases; unmatched bases: 16. The CDR3 loop spans 16 amino acids. CDR3 in amino acids: CASRTVGLAASREQFF. The CDR3 nucleotides read TGTGCCAGCAGAACCGTGGGACTAGCTGCGTCGCGGGAGCAGTTCTTC.

This clonotype came up a few times. The chain's CDR3 is CASSLSEAGGKPYEQYV. CDR3 nucleotides: TGTGCCAGCAGCTTAAGCGAAGCGGGAGGTAAACCCTACGAGCAGTACGTC. The J gene is TRBJ2-7, the V gene TRBV7-3; 9 bases line up with TRBD2. The CDR3 spans 17 residues. CDR1 and CDR2 (germline): SGHTA, FQGTGA. V lost 1 base to trimming and J lost 2 bases; unmatched junction nucleotides: 9.

This clonotype has only a few counts. The chain carries TRBV5-5 and TRBJ1-6; 10 nucleotides align to TRBD1. V was pared by 4 bases and J by 7 bases, with 8 bases of the junction left unmatched. The CDR3 is made up of 16 amino acids. Germline lookup yields CDR1 SGHKS and CDR2 YYEKEE (reference sequence). This CDR3 reads CASSPQGDRGNSPLHF. DNA of the CDR3: TGTGCCAGCAGCCCTCAGGGGGACAGGGGAAATTCACCCCTCCACTTT.

CDR3 nucleotide sequence: TGCGCCAGCAGCCAGACAGGGAGCTCCGGCGGGGAGCTGTTTTTT. Its protein product is CASSQTGSSGGELFF. The rearrangement joins TRBV5-1 to TRBJ2-2, with TRBD1 matching over 7 bases. The ends lost 4 bases at V and 7 bases at J; junction bases unmatched: 10. The CDR3 is 15 residues long. Germline V gene data show CDR1 as SGHRS and CDR2 as YFSETQ. The whole variable domain, filled in from reference TRBV5-1 and TRBJ2-2, reads KAGVTQTPRYLIKTRGQQVTLSCSPISGHRSVSWYQQTPGQGLQFLFEYFSETQRNKGNFPGRFSGRQFSNSRSEMNVSTLELGDSALYLCASSQTGSSGGELFFGEGSRLTVL.

The J gene is TRBJ2-3, the V gene TRBV10-3; 14 bases are a match to TRBD2. Germline CDR1 ENHRY, CDR2 SYGVKD. The CDR3 totals 16 residues. V lost 3 bases to trimming and J lost 4 bases; unmatched junction nucleotides: 3. CDR3 nucleotide sequence: TGTGCCATCAGTGACTGGGGACTAGCGGGGGCAGATACGCAGTATTTT. Amino acids: CAISDWGLAGADTQYF.

This clonotype was observed a handful of times. V and J are TRBV5-1 and TRBJ2-1; 7 nucleotides match TRBD1. Germline CDR1 and CDR2: SGHRS and YFSETQ. Losses at the gene ends were 4 bases for V and 0 bases for J; bases not matched to a gene: 4. The CDR3 is made up of 15 amino acids. In DNA, the CDR3 is TGCGCCAGCAGCGGGACAGAAAGCTCCTACAATGAGCAGTTCTTC. It yields the protein CASSGTESSYNEQFF.

This clonotype has a count of ten or more. V usage is TRBV9 and J usage is TRBJ2-7; D not certain. Germline V CDR1 and CDR2: SGDLS, YYNGEE. The CDR3 contains 13 residues. V shed 0 bases and J shed 3 bases, with 7 bases lying between them. CDR3 coding DNA: TGTGCCAGCAGCGTAGGCCCAGGCTACGAGCAGTACGTC. Encoded protein: CASSVGPGYEQYV.

Only a few counts were recorded for this clonotype. The chain joins TRBV5-1 to TRBJ2-3, with unresolved D. Germline V gene lookup returns CDR1 SGHRS and CDR2 YFSETQ. V was cut by 6 bases and J by 5 bases, with 7 bases left in between. This CDR3 spans 11 amino acids. The CDR3 DNA reads as TGCGCCAGCACAGGACGAGATACGCAGTATTTT. Amino acids: CASTGRDTQYF.

The chain combines TRBV6-2 or TRBV6-3 with TRBJ2-7, with D possibly matching TRBD1 (6 bases). CDR1 MNHEY and CDR2 SVGEGT come from the germline V gene. CDR3 length equals 16 residues. CDR3 sequence: CVSSYRAVSLGDEQYV. The CDR3 bases are TGTGTCAGCAGTTACAGGGCGGTGTCCCTAGGGGACGAGCAGTACGTC.

The chain couples TRBV7-2 to TRBJ2-5, with D possibly matching TRBD1 (7 bases). The germline gives CDR1 SGHTA, CDR2 FQGNSA. The CDR3 loop spans 15 amino acids. V was clipped by 1 base and J by 4 bases, with 13 bases between them. The CDR3 spells CASSLDGRGAETQYF. Written as DNA, the CDR3 is TGTGCCAGCAGCTTAGACGGCAGGGGGGCAGAGACCCAGTACTTC.